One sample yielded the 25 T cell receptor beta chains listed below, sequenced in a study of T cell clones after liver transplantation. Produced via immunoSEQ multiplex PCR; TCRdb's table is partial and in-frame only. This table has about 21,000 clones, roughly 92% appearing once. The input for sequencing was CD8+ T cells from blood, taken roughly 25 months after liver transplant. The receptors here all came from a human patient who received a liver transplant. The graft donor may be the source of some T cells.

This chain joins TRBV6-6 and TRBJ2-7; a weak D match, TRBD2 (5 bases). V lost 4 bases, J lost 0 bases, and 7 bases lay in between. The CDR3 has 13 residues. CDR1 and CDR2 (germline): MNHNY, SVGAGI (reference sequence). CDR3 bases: TGTGCCAGCAGTTCCCGGGACTCCTACGAGCAGTACTTC. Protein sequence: CASSSRDSYEQYF.

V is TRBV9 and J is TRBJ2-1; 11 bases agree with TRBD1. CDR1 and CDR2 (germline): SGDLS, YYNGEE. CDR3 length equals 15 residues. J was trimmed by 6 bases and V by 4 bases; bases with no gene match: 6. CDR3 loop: CASSPYGTGGNEQFF. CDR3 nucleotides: TGTGCCAGCAGCCCATACGGGACAGGGGGCAATGAGCAGTTCTTC. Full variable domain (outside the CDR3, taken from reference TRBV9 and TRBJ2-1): DSGVTQTPKHLITATGQRVTLRCSPRSGDLSVYWYQQSLDQGLQFLIQYYNGEERAKGNILERFSAQQFPDLHSELNLSSLELGDSALYFCASSPYGTGGNEQFFGPGTRLTVL.

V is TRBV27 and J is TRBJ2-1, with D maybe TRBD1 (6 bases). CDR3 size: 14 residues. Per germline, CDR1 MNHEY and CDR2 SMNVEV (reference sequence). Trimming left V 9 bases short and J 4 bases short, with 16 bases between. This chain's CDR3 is CASTYDRRYNEQFF. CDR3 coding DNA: TGTGCCAGTACATACGACAGGCGATACAATGAGCAGTTCTTC.

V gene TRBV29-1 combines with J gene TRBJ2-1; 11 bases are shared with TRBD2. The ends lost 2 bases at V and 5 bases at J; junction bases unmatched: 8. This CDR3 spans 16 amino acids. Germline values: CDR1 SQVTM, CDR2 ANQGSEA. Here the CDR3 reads CSVEYSGRAPNNEQFF. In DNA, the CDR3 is TGCAGCGTTGAATATAGCGGGAGGGCCCCAAACAATGAGCAGTTCTTC.

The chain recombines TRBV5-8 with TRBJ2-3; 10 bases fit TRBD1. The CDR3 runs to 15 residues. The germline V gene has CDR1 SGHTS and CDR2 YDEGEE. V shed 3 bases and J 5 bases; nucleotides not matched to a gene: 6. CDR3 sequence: CASSSGTGAGDTQYF. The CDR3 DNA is TGTGCCAGCAGCTCCGGGACAGGGGCAGGAGATACGCAGTATTTT.

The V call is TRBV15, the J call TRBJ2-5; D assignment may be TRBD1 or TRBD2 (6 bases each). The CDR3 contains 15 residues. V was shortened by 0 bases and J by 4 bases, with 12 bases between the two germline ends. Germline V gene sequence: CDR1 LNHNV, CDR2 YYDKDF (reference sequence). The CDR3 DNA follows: TGTGCCACCAGCAGAGAATGGGGGGCCCGAGAGACCCAGTACTTC. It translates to CATSREWGARETQYF.

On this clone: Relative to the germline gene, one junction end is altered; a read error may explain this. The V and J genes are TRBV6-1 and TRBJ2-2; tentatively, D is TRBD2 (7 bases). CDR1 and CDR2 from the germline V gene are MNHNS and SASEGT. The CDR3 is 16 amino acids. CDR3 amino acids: CASSERVERDTGGLFF. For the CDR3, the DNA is TGTGCCAGCAGTGAAAGGGTCGAGCGGGACACCGGGGGGCTGTTTTTT.

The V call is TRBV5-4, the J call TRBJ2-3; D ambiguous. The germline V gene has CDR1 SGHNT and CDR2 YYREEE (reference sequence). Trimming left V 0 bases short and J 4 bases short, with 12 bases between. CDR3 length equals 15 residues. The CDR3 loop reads CASSLGDSVPDTQYF. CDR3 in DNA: TGTGCCAGCAGCTTGGGTGACTCGGTGCCAGATACGCAGTATTTT.

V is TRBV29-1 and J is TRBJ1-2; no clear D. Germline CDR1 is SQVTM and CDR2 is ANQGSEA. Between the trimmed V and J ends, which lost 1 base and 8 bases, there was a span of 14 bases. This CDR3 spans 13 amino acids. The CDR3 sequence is CSVEGSYLEGYTF. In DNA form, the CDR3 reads TGCAGCGTTGAAGGGTCTTATCTGGAAGGCTACACCTTC.

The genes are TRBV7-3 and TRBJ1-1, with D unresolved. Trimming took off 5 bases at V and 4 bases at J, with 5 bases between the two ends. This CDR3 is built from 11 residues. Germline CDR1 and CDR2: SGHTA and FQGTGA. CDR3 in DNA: TGTGCCAGCAGCAGGATCACTGAAGCTTTCTTT. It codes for CASSRITEAFF. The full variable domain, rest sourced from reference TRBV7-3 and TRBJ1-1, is GAGVSQTPSNKVTEKGKYVELRCDPISGHTALYWYRQSLGQGPEFLIYFQGTGAADDSGLPNDRFFAVRPEGSVSTLKIQRTERGDSAVYLCASSRITEAFFGQGTRLTVV.

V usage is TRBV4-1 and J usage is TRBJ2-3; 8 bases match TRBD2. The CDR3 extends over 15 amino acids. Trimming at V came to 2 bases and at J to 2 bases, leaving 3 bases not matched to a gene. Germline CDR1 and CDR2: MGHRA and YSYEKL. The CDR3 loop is CASSQKLAVTDTQYF. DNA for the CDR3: TGCGCCAGCAGCCAAAAACTAGCGGTCACAGATACGCAGTATTTT.

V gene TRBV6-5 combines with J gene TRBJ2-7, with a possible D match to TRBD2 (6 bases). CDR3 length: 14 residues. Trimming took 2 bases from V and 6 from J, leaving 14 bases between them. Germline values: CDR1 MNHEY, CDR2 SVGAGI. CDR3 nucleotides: TGTGCCAGCAGTTACGGTGGTGGAGGGCCCGAGCAGTACTTC. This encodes CASSYGGGGPEQYF.

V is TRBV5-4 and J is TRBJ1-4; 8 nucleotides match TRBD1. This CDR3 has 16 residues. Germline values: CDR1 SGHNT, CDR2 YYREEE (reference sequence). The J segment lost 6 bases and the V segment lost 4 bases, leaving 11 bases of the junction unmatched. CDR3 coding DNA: TGTGCCAGCAGCATTGCAGGGGGCGCATACGATGAAAAACTGTTTTTT. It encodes CASSIAGGAYDEKLFF.

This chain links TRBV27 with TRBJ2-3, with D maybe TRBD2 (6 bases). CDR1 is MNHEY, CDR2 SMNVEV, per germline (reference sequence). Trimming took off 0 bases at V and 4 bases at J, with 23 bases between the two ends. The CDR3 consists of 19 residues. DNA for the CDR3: TGTGCCAGCAGTTTATCGGCCTCCTGGGACTCTAATTACCCAGATACGCAGTATTTT. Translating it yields CASSLSASWDSNYPDTQYF.

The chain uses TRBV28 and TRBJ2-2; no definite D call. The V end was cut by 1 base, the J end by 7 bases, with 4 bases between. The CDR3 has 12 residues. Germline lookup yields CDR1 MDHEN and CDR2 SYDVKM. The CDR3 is CASSLYGGELFF. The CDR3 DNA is TGTGCCAGCAGTTTATACGGCGGGGAGCTGTTTTTT.

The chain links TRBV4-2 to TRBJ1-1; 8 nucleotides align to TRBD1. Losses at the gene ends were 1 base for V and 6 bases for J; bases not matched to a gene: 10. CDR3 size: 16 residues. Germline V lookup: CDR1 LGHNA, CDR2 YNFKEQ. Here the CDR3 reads CASSQASDRVGPEAFF. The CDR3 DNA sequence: TGTGCCAGCAGCCAAGCCTCGGACAGGGTAGGTCCTGAAGCTTTCTTT.

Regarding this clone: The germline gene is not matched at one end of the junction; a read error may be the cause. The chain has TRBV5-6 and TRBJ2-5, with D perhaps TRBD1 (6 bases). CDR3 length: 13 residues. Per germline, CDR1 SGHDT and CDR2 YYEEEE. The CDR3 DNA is TGTGCCAGCAGGTTGGTAGGGGGTGAGACCCAGTACTTC. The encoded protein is CASRLVGGETQYF.

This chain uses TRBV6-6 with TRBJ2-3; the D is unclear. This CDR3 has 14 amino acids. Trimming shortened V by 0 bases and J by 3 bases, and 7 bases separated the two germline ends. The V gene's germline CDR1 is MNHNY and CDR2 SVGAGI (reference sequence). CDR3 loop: CASSYSSATDTQYF. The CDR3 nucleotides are TGTGCCAGCAGTTACTCTTCGGCTACAGATACGCAGTATTTT.

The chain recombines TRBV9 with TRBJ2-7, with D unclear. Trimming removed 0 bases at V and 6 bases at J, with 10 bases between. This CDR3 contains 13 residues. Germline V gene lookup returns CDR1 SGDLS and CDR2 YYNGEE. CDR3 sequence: CASSVGSVGEQYF. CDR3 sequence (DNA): TGTGCCAGCAGCGTAGGTTCGGTCGGCGAGCAGTACTTC. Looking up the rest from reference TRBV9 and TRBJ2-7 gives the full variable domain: DSGVTQTPKHLITATGQRVTLRCSPRSGDLSVYWYQQSLDQGLQFLIQYYNGEERAKGNILERFSAQQFPDLHSELNLSSLELGDSALYFCASSVGSVGEQYFGPGTRLTVT.

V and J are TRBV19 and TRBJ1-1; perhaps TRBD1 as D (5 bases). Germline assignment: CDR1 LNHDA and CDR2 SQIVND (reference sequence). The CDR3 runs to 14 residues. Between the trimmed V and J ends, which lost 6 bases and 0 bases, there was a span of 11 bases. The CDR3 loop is CASRRRGMNTEAFF. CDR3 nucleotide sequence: TGTGCCAGTAGGCGGCGGGGGATGAACACTGAAGCTTTCTTT.

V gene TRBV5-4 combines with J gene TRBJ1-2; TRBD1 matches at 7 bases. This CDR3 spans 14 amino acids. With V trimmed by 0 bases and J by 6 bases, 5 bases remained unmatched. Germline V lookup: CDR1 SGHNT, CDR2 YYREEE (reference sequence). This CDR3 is CASSLGGGADGYTF. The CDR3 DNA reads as TGTGCCAGCAGCTTGGGAGGGGGCGCCGATGGCTACACCTTC.

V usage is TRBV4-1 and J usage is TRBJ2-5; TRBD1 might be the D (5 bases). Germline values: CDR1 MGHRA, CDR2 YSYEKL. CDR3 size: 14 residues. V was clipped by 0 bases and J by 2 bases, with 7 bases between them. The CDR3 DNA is TGCGCCAGCAGCCAAGACTACAGGCAAGAGACCCAGTACTTC. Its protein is CASSQDYRQETQYF.

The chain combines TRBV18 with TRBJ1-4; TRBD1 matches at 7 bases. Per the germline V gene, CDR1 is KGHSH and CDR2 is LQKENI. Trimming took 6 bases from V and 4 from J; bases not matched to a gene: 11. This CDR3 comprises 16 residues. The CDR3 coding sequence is TGTGCCAGCTCCCGGGAGATGACAGGGAATAATGAAAAACTGTTTTTT. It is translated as CASSREMTGNNEKLFF.

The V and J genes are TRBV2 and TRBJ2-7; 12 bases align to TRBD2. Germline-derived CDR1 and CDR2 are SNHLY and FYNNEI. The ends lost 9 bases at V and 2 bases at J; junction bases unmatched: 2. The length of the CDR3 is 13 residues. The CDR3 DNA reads TGTGCCAGTGGACTAGCGGGGCCCTACGAGCAGTACTTC. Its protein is CASGLAGPYEQYF.

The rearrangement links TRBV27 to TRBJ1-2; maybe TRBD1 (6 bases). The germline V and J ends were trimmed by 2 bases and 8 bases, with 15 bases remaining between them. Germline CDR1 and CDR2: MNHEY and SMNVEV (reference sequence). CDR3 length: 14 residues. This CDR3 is CASSLLGGTRGYTF. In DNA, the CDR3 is TGTGCCAGCAGTTTACTTGGGGGCACGAGGGGCTACACCTTC.